The sequence of this TCR beta chain was determined in a study of response to subunit inactivated influenza vaccine. Findings of the study overall: The study's authors posited that every seasonal influenza vaccination enlists few new T cells.

The sample holds a few counts of this clonotype. The antigen remains unidentified. The germline CDR1 and CDR2 sequences are DFQATT and SNEGSKA (reference sequence). With 6 bases clipped from V and 6 bases from J, the junction kept 8 bases outside the gene matches. The CDR3 runs 16 residues. TCRdb independently ran MiXCR on the RT-PCR reads; one entry per CDR3 protein. The data contain around 480,000 distinct CDR3 sequences, 10% to 11% of them singletons. The source material was PBMCs from blood, sampled roughly 45 days after vaccination. The chain combines TRBV20-1 with TRBJ2-1; the match to TRBD2 covers 16 bases. The receptor comes from a man aged 45-65 years who received an inactivated influenza vaccine. This CDR3 is CSASGTSGRARNEQFF. The DNA of the CDR3 is TGCAGTGCAAGCGGGACTAGCGGGAGGGCCCGCAATGAGCAGTTCTTC.